This T cell receptor beta chain was sequenced during a study of blood T cells in healthy people across ages (dated by TCRdb to between 2015 and 2016). At the level of the whole study: In model experiments, template switching captured about one uniquely barcoded TCR beta cDNA molecule for every two T cells. To track age-related changes in TCR beta repertoire diversity, the study relied on deep sequencing normalized with unique cDNA molecular identifiers. The donors were divided into four age groups: young (average around 15 years), middle-aged (about 40), aged (about 62) and long-lived (approximately 74). To avoid experimental bias, donors of different ages were distributed randomly across sequencing lanes. For two donors (one aged 18 to 30 and one aged 80 or older), the study analyzed two additional independent replicas of 1 million unique cDNA reads from the same blood draw. The paper as a whole reports these results and caveats: Conclusive comparison of naive and antigen-experienced compartments was prevented by the profiling of bulk unsorted PBMCs. Compared with the aged group, the long-lived group had more naive CD4+ T cells, fewer expanded clones and increased TCR diversity, suggesting age selection. Observed TCR beta diversity correlated strongly with the percentage of naive T cells measured by flow cytometry. As age increased, observed TCR beta diversity per million T cells dropped in a roughly linear way, and a significant reduction was already evident by age 40. Because donor CMV infection status was unknown, age-related changes in expanded clonotypes were potentially confounded. Estimates of total diversity based on one million sequenced T cells were considered lower bounds and underestimates.

Library generation was performed with 5' RACE. The reads were generated on an Illumina HiSeq 2500. A second about 7 to 12 cycle PCR used a sample-barcoded 5' primer and a J-beta primer mix. A template-switch 5' adaptor carrying 12 random nucleotides introduced a unique molecular identifier onto each TCR beta cDNA molecule. Each sample yielded at least 2.5 million CDR3-containing paired-end reads. The Mint cDNA synthesis kit, primed by a TRBC-specific oligonucleotide, was used to synthesize first-strand cDNA from all RNA. Following uracil-DNA glycosylase treatment, all cDNA underwent a first 18-cycle PCR with the universal primers M1SS and BC2_uni_R. As for the authors' bioinformatics: Each sample was normalized by randomly selecting 1 million high-quality reads, each carrying a distinct molecular identifier. Instead of being binned into consensus sequences, reads with shared molecular identifiers were discarded. MiTCR, set to a Q25 quality threshold and the strictest error-elimination algorithm, was used for CDR3 identification, clonotype clustering and error correction. A nonparametric unseen species model with Euler transformation was used to estimate lower-bound total TCR beta diversity. TCRdb reanalyzed the raw reads on its own, using fastp at Q25 for trimming and MiXCR for clone calling, and kept in-frame beta chains. CDR3 protein duplicates are merged, each entry listing the most common genes and DNA. TCRdb, rather than the study authors, made the V and J calls. This sample is represented by some 1.7 million distinct CDR3 sequences; under 30% of them were singletons. The top ten clonotypes cover more than 6% of the sample.

Donors were 39 systemically healthy Caucasian individuals from Russia aged roughly 6 to 100 years. Each donor gave ten milliliters of peripheral blood, drawn into EDTA-treated Vacutainer tubes. Ficoll-Paque density-gradient centrifugation was used to isolate PBMCs, with at least 6.5 million per sample. Trizol reagent was used to extract total RNA from PBMCs, with at least 5.5 micrograms per sample. Naive CD45RAhigh/CD27high T cell percentages were measured by flow cytometry on a PBMC aliquot from every donor. As to this clonotype: Its antigen specificity is not known. It has no much larger one-base neighbor in the sample; base qualities were not kept.

V is reduced by 0 bases and J by 7 bases, leaving a spacing of 15 bases between them. Reading the germline V gene (reference sequence) gives CDR1 SEHNR and CDR2 FQNEAQ. From its cysteine to its phenylalanine, the CDR3 spans 15 amino acids. The DNA shown is the 45-base CDR3, in frame from base 1. This TCR came from a woman younger than 45 in good health. Sequencing was done on a sample of blood. The chain was built from TRBV7-9 and TRBJ1-2; there is no confident call for the D gene. Read as DNA, the sequence is TGTGCCAGCAGCTTAGCTGTAGAGGGAGGCAGTGGCTACACCTTC. It specifies CASSLAVEGGSGYTF.